The rows below give T cell receptor beta chains drawn from one sample of a study of cytomegalovirus exposure and HLA in healthy donors. The repertoire was sequenced with immunoSEQ multiplex PCR; TCRdb's copy has only in-frame clones and lacks some. The table records 100,000 to 150,000 clones, roughly 79% of them present only once. The specimen sequenced was PBMCs. The receptor source for this set is a male donor in good health and CMV-seronegative. Each CDR3 is given with its conserved first and last residue. Each record gives: V gene, D gene, clone size, J gene, CDR3 DNA, CDR3 protein. The D gene is left open where the match is weak. Clone size, where shown, is once, few, many, or a class for clones that have expanded.

V gene: TRBV5-6; D gene: TRBD1; clone size: .; J gene: TRBJ1-1; CDR3 DNA: TGTGCCAGCAGCTTGGGGACAGGGATCACTGAAGCTTTCTTT; CDR3 protein: CASSLGTGITEAFF
V gene: TRBV6-6; D gene: TRBD2; clone size: .; J gene: TRBJ2-5; CDR3 DNA: TGTGCCAGCAGTTACTCGCGGGGGAGCCAAGAGACCCAGTACTTC; CDR3 protein: CASSYSRGSQETQYF
V gene: TRBV15; D gene: TRBD2; clone size: .; J gene: TRBJ2-3; CDR3 DNA: TGTGCCACCAGCAGAGGACTAGCGGACACAGATACGCAGTATTTT; CDR3 protein: CATSRGLADTDTQYF
V gene: TRBV13; D gene: TRBD2; clone size: .; J gene: TRBJ2-1; CDR3 DNA: TGTGCCAGCAGCCCCGAGGGCGGGGGGGCCGATGAGCAGTTCTTC; CDR3 protein: CASSPEGGGADEQFF
V gene: TRBV6-1; D gene: TRBD1; clone size: .; J gene: TRBJ1-5; CDR3 DNA: TGTGCCAGCAGTGAACGGACAGGGATTAGCAATCAGCCCCAGCATTTT; CDR3 protein: CASSERTGISNQPQHF
V gene: TRBV5-4; D gene: TRBD2; clone size: .; J gene: TRBJ2-2; CDR3 DNA: TGTGCCAGCAGCTTGGCCGGGCTAGCGGGCTTCACCGGGGAGCTGTTTTTT; CDR3 protein: CASSLAGLAGFTGELFF
V gene: TRBV6-5; D gene: .; clone size: .; J gene: TRBJ1-5; CDR3 DNA: TGTGCCAGCAGGGACTCCCGGGGTCAGCCCCAGCATTTT; CDR3 protein: CASRDSRGQPQHF
V gene: TRBV30; D gene: .; clone size: few; J gene: TRBJ1-4; CDR3 DNA: TGTGCCTGGACCCAAGGGGCCAATGAAAAACTGTTTTTT; CDR3 protein: CAWTQGANEKLFF
V gene: TRBV27; D gene: .; clone size: .; J gene: TRBJ2-7; CDR3 DNA: TGTGCCAGCAGTTTGCGTGGACAGCCGAGCCCCTACGAGCAGTACTTC; CDR3 protein: CASSLRGQPSPYEQYF
V gene: TRBV6-1; D gene: .; clone size: .; J gene: TRBJ1-1; CDR3 DNA: TGTGCCAGCAGTTCTTATGGGGCCACTGAAGCTTTCTTT; CDR3 protein: CASSSYGATEAFF
V gene: TRBV5-1; D gene: .; clone size: .; J gene: TRBJ2-5; CDR3 DNA: TGCGCCAGCAGCTTAGGGACTTTACAAGAGACCCAGTACTTC; CDR3 protein: CASSLGTLQETQYF
V gene: TRBV27; D gene: .; clone size: .; J gene: TRBJ2-4; CDR3 DNA: TGTGCCAGCAGTTTATGGTCGGGTCCGAAGGACATTCAGTACTTC; CDR3 protein: CASSLWSGPKDIQYF
V gene: TRBV18; D gene: TRBD1; clone size: .; J gene: TRBJ1-6; CDR3 DNA: TGTGCCAGCTCACGACAGGGTAATAATTCACCCCTCCACTTT; CDR3 protein: CASSRQGNNSPLHF
V gene: TRBV2; D gene: TRBD2; clone size: .; J gene: TRBJ2-1; CDR3 DNA: TGTGCCAGCAGTGCCGGGACTAGCGGGTCCAATGAGCAGTTCTTC; CDR3 protein: CASSAGTSGSNEQFF
V gene: TRBV7-2; D gene: TRBD2; clone size: .; J gene: TRBJ2-1; CDR3 DNA: TGTGCCAGCTCATCCCCTCCCGGGGGGAGCGGCAATGAGCAGTTCTTC; CDR3 protein: CASSSPPGGSGNEQFF
V gene: TRBV7-9; D gene: TRBD1; clone size: .; J gene: TRBJ2-2; CDR3 DNA: TGTGCCAGCAGCCCCCCCGGACAGGGTGGCACCGGGGAGCTGTTTTTT; CDR3 protein: CASSPPGQGGTGELFF
V gene: TRBV27; D gene: TRBD2; clone size: .; J gene: TRBJ2-5; CDR3 DNA: TGTGCCAGCGGACCCCGAGGACTAGCGGGGCTACTACAAGAGACCCAGTACTTC; CDR3 protein: CASGPRGLAGLLQETQYF
V gene: TRBV29-1; D gene: .; clone size: .; J gene: TRBJ2-7; CDR3 DNA: TGCAGCGTCGGTACCGGACGGGGCTACGAGCAGTACTTC; CDR3 protein: CSVGTGRGYEQYF
V gene: TRBV27; D gene: TRBD2; clone size: .; J gene: TRBJ2-3; CDR3 DNA: TGTGCCAGCAGTTCCGGGACTAGTCTAGATACGCAGTATTTT; CDR3 protein: CASSSGTSLDTQYF
V gene: TRBV29-1; D gene: .; clone size: .; J gene: TRBJ2-3; CDR3 DNA: TGCAGCGTTGAATCGGCGGTGGCAGATACGCAGTATTTT; CDR3 protein: CSVESAVADTQYF
V gene: TRBV5-5; D gene: .; clone size: .; J gene: TRBJ1-5; CDR3 DNA: TGTGCCAGCAGCTTTGCGGGGCACAATCAGCCCCAGCATTTT; CDR3 protein: CASSFAGHNQPQHF
V gene: TRBV7-3; D gene: TRBD2; clone size: once; J gene: TRBJ2-1; CDR3 DNA: TGTGCCAGCAGCTTGGGACTAGCGGGGGAGCAGTTCTTC; CDR3 protein: CASSLGLAGEQFF
V gene: TRBV18; D gene: .; clone size: once; J gene: TRBJ1-3; CDR3 DNA: TGTGCCAGCTCACCAGGGGCCGGGCCTTCTGGAAACACCATATATTTT; CDR3 protein: CASSPGAGPSGNTIYF
V gene: TRBV4-3; D gene: TRBD1; clone size: few; J gene: TRBJ1-3; CDR3 DNA: TGCGCCAGCAGCCACCAGGGACAGTTAAACACCATATATTTT; CDR3 protein: CASSHQGQLNTIYF
V gene: TRBV13; D gene: .; clone size: .; J gene: TRBJ1-2; CDR3 DNA: TGTGCCAGCAGCTTAGGACAGAACTATGGCTACACCTTC; CDR3 protein: CASSLGQNYGYTF
V gene: TRBV19; D gene: .; clone size: .; J gene: TRBJ2-3; CDR3 DNA: TGTGCCAGTAGTAGGCTCGGGAGCACAGATACGCAGTATTTT; CDR3 protein: CASSRLGSTDTQYF
V gene: TRBV9; D gene: TRBD1; clone size: .; J gene: TRBJ1-4; CDR3 DNA: TGTGCCAGCAGCGCAGCAGACAGGGTATGGGAAAAACTGTTTTTT; CDR3 protein: CASSAADRVWEKLFF
V gene: TRBV7-6; D gene: TRBD1; clone size: .; J gene: TRBJ2-3; CDR3 DNA: TGTGCCAGCAGCTCGACGGGACAGGGCGTAGTAGATACGCAGTATTTT; CDR3 protein: CASSSTGQGVVDTQYF
V gene: TRBV6-1; D gene: .; clone size: .; J gene: TRBJ1-1; CDR3 DNA: TGTGCCAGCAGTGAAGGGGGCGGGAGGGTCACTGAAGCTTTCTTT; CDR3 protein: CASSEGGGRVTEAFF
V gene: TRBV4-3; D gene: .; clone size: .; J gene: TRBJ2-1; CDR3 DNA: TGCGCCAGCAGCTCCCTTGGGCCGAGTGGAGGGCAGTTCTTC; CDR3 protein: CASSSLGPSGGQFF
V gene: TRBV27; D gene: .; clone size: .; J gene: TRBJ1-1; CDR3 DNA: TGTGCCAGCAGTTTAAGGGGAAGGGGGAACACTGAAGCTTTCTTT; CDR3 protein: CASSLRGRGNTEAFF